Listed below are T cell receptor beta chains from one sample, sequenced in a study of cytomegalovirus exposure and HLA in healthy donors. Profiled with immunoSEQ multiplex PCR; TCRdb holds only in-frame clones, not every one. The sample holds over 95,000 clones; 60% to 80% are singletons and the top ten take about 8.3%. The sequencing input was PBMCs. The source of these receptors is a female donor in good health and CMV-seronegative. The CDR3 runs from the conserved cysteine through the conserved F or W. The D gene is left open where the match is weak. Size tells how often a clone was seen (once, few, many) or the class of an expanded clone, and some rows leave it out.

abundance: .
j_gene: TRBJ1-3
v_gene: TRBV10-1
d_gene: .
CDR3nt: TGCGCCAGCAGTGCATTGTCGGGGGCTGGAAACACCATATATTTT
CDR3aa: CASSALSGAGNTIYF

abundance: .
j_gene: TRBJ2-1
v_gene: TRBV7-9
d_gene: TRBD2
CDR3nt: TGTTCCAGCAGCTTAGAGACTAGCGAGTACAATGAGCAGTTCTTC
CDR3aa: CSSSLETSEYNEQFF

abundance: once
j_gene: TRBJ1-5
v_gene: TRBV18
d_gene: TRBD1
CDR3nt: TGTGCCAGCTCACCGGACAGGGTGAGTAGCAATCAGCCCCAGCATTTT
CDR3aa: CASSPDRVSSNQPQHF

abundance: .
j_gene: TRBJ1-1
v_gene: TRBV10-3
d_gene: .
CDR3nt: TGTGCCATCAGTGAAACATTGGCAAAGAACACTGAAGCTTTCTTT
CDR3aa: CAISETLAKNTEAFF

abundance: .
j_gene: TRBJ2-2
v_gene: TRBV7-2
d_gene: TRBD1
CDR3nt: TGTGCCAGCAGCTTAGCCGGACAGGCCGGGGAGCTGTTTTTT
CDR3aa: CASSLAGQAGELFF

abundance: .
j_gene: TRBJ2-3
v_gene: TRBV27
d_gene: TRBD1
CDR3nt: TGTGCCAGCCGACAAGAAGGGACAGGGTTACCAGATACGCAGTATTTT
CDR3aa: CASRQEGTGLPDTQYF

abundance: .
j_gene: TRBJ1-6
v_gene: TRBV18
d_gene: .
CDR3nt: TGTGCCAGCTCACCCGTTGACGGACTCAATTCACCCCTCCACTTT
CDR3aa: CASSPVDGLNSPLHF

abundance: .
j_gene: TRBJ1-3
v_gene: TRBV5-1
d_gene: .
CDR3nt: TGCGCCAGCAGCTTGGCCCATTCTGGAAACACCATATATTTT
CDR3aa: CASSLAHSGNTIYF

abundance: .
j_gene: TRBJ1-3
v_gene: TRBV18
d_gene: .
CDR3nt: TGTGCCAGCTCACCTAGGACAGACCTCGGTAGTTCTGGAAACACCATATATTTT
CDR3aa: CASSPRTDLGSSGNTIYF

abundance: .
j_gene: TRBJ1-1
v_gene: TRBV25-1
d_gene: TRBD1
CDR3nt: TGTGCCAGCAGTGAATTAAAGGGGACAGTCAACACTGAAGCTTTCTTT
CDR3aa: CASSELKGTVNTEAFF

abundance: .
j_gene: TRBJ2-7
v_gene: TRBV18
d_gene: TRBD2
CDR3nt: TGTGCCAGCTCACGCCCCCTAGCGGGGCTCAGCTCCTACGAGCAGTACTTC
CDR3aa: CASSRPLAGLSSYEQYF

abundance: once
j_gene: TRBJ2-5
v_gene: TRBV5-4
d_gene: TRBD2
CDR3nt: TGTGCCTCCGGACTAGCGGGAGTGGGGGAGACCCAGTACTTC
CDR3aa: CASGLAGVGETQYF

abundance: .
j_gene: TRBJ1-4
v_gene: TRBV6-1
d_gene: .
CDR3nt: TGTGCCAGCAGTGATTTCGGGGGGCGATGGGCTGAAAAACTGTTTTTT
CDR3aa: CASSDFGGRWAEKLFF

abundance: .
j_gene: TRBJ1-1
v_gene: TRBV27
d_gene: .
CDR3nt: TGTGCCAGCAGTTATCAGGAATTCACTGAAGCTTTCTTT
CDR3aa: CASSYQEFTEAFF

abundance: .
j_gene: TRBJ1-1
v_gene: TRBV10-1
d_gene: TRBD1
CDR3nt: TGCGCCAGCAGTAAGGACAGGGGCACTGAAGCTTTCTTT
CDR3aa: CASSKDRGTEAFF

abundance: few
j_gene: TRBJ1-4
v_gene: TRBV5-4
d_gene: TRBD1
CDR3nt: TGTGCCAGCAGCTGGACAGGGATGACAACTAATGAAAAACTGTTTTTT
CDR3aa: CASSWTGMTTNEKLFF

abundance: .
j_gene: TRBJ1-3
v_gene: TRBV28
d_gene: .
CDR3nt: TGTGCCAGCACCTCCCCGGGGGGGGGCCCTGGAAACACCATATATTTT
CDR3aa: CASTSPGGGPGNTIYF

abundance: once
j_gene: TRBJ1-4
v_gene: TRBV7-9
d_gene: .
CDR3nt: TGTGCCAGCAGTCAAGCACCGGGTGAAAAACTGTTTTTT
CDR3aa: CASSQAPGEKLFF

abundance: .
j_gene: TRBJ1-1
v_gene: TRBV5-1
d_gene: .
CDR3nt: TGCGCCAGCAGCCCCCGGACAGTGAACACTGAAGCTTTCTTT
CDR3aa: CASSPRTVNTEAFF

abundance: once
j_gene: TRBJ2-2
v_gene: TRBV19
d_gene: TRBD2
CDR3nt: TGTGCCAGTAGTCCAACGGGACTAGGGCGAGGGAGGGAGCTGTTTTTT
CDR3aa: CASSPTGLGRGRELFF

abundance: .
j_gene: TRBJ2-7
v_gene: TRBV7-6
d_gene: .
CDR3nt: TGTGCCAGCAGCCCTGACATCTACGAGCAGTACTTC
CDR3aa: CASSPDIYEQYF